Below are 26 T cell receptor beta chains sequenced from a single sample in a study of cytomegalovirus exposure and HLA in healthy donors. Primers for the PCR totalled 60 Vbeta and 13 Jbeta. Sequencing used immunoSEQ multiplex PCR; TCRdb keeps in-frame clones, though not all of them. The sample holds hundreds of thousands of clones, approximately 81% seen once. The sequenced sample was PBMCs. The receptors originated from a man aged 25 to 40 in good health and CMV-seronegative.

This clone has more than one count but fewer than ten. Here the CDR3 DNA reads TGTGCCAGCAGTTACGGGTCAGGGGGCAATCAGCCCCAGCATTTT. It encodes CASSYGSGGNQPQHF. The chain is built from TRBV6-6 and TRBJ1-5; D is possibly TRBD1 (6 bases). Germline V lookup: CDR1 MNHNY, CDR2 SVGAGI (reference sequence). Trimming cost V 2 bases and J 2 bases, with 10 bases left between them. The CDR3 spans 15 residues.

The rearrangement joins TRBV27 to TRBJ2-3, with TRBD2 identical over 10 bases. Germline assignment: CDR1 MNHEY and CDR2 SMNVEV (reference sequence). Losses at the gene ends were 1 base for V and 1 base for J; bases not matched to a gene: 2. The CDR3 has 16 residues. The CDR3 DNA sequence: TGTGCCAGCAGTTTATATCTAGCGGGGGGCACAGATACGCAGTATTTT. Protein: CASSLYLAGGTDTQYF.

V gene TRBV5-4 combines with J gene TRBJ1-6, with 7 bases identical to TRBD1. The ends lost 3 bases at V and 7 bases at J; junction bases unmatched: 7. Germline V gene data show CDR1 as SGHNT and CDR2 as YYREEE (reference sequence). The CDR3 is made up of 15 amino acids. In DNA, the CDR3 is TGTGCCAGCAGCTCCCCAGGGGGTGGGAATTCACCCCTCCACTTT. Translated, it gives CASSSPGGGNSPLHF.

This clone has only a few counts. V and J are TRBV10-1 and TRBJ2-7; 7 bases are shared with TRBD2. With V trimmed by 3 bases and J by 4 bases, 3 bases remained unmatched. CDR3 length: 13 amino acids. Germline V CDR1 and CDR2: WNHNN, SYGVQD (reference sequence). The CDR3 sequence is CASSDGSGYEQYF. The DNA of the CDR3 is TGCGCCAGCAGTGATGGTAGCGGGTACGAGCAGTACTTC.

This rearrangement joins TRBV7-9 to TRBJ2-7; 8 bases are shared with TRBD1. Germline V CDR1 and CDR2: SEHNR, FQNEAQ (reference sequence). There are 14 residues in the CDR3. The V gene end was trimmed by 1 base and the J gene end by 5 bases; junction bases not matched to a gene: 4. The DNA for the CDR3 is TGTGCCAGCAGCTTAGGGACAGGGAACCACGAGCAGTACTTC. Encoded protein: CASSLGTGNHEQYF.

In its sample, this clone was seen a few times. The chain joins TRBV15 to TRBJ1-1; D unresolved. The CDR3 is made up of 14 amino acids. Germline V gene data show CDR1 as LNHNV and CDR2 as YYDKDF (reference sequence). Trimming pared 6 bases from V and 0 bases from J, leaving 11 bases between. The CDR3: CATSRAGMNTEAFF. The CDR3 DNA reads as TGTGCCACCAGTCGAGCCGGGATGAACACTGAAGCTTTCTTT.

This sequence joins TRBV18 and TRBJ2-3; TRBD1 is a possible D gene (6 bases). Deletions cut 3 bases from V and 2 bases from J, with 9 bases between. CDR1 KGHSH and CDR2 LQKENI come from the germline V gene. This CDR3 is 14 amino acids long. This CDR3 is CASSPGTHTDTQYF. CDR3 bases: TGTGCCAGCTCACCTGGGACACACACAGATACGCAGTATTTT.

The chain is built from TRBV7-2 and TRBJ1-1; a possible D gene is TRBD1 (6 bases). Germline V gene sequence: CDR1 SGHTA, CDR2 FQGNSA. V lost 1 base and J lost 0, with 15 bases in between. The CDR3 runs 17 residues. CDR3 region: CASSLGARGPMNTEAFF. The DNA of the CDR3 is TGTGCCAGCAGCTTAGGGGCCAGGGGCCCCATGAACACTGAAGCTTTCTTT.

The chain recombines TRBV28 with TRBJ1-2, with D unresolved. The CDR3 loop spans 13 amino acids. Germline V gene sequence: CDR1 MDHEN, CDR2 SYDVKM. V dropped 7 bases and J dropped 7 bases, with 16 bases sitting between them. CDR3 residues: CASTAQGGSGYTF. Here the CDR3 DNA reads TGTGCCAGCACCGCTCAAGGAGGGTCTGGCTACACCTTC.

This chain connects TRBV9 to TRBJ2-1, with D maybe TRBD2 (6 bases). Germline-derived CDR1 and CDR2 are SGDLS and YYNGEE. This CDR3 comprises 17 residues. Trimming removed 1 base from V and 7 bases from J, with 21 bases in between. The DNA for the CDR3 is TGTGCCAGCAGCGTAACCACGCCGGGGGACTGGGAAAATGAGCAGTTCTTC. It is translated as CASSVTTPGDWENEQFF.

CDR3 in amino acids: CASSVAGRQGNSPLHF. CDR3 coding DNA: TGTGCCAGCAGCGTAGCTGGGAGACAGGGAAACTCACCCCTCCACTTT. The chain links TRBV9 to TRBJ1-6, with 7 bases lining up with TRBD1. This CDR3 is built from 16 residues. The ends lost 0 bases at V and 10 bases at J; junction bases unmatched: 10. Germline V CDR1 and CDR2: SGDLS, YYNGEE.

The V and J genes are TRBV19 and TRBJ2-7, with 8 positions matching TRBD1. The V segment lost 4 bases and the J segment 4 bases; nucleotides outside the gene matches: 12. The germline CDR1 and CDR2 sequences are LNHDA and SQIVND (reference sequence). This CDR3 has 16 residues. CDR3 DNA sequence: TGTGCCAGTAGTACCCGGACAGGGAGTTTCTGGTACGAGCAGTACTTC. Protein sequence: CASSTRTGSFWYEQYF.

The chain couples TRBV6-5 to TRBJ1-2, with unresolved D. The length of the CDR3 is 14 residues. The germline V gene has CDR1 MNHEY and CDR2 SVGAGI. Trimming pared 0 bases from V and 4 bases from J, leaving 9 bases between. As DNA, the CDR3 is TGTGCCAGCAGTTACTCGGGCGGACTCTATGGCTACACCTTC. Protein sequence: CASSYSGGLYGYTF.

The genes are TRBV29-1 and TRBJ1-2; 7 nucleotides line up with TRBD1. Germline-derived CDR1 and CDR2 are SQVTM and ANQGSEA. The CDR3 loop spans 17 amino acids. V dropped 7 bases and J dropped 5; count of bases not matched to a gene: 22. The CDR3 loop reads CSAVGPSGPGQQYGYTF. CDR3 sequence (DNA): TGCAGCGCTGTTGGCCCCTCAGGACCGGGACAGCAATATGGCTACACCTTC.

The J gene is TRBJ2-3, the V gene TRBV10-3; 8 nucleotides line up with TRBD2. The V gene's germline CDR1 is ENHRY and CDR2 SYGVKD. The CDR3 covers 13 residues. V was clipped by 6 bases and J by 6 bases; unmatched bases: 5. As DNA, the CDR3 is TGTGCCATCAGCTCAGCGGGGGCGGATACGCAGTATTTT. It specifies CAISSAGADTQYF.

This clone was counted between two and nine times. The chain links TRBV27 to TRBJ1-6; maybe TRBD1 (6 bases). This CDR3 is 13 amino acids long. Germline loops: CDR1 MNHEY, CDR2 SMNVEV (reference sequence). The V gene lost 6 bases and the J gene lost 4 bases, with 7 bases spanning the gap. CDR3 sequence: CASRGQYNSPLHF. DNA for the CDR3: TGTGCCAGCAGAGGACAGTATAATTCACCCCTCCACTTT.

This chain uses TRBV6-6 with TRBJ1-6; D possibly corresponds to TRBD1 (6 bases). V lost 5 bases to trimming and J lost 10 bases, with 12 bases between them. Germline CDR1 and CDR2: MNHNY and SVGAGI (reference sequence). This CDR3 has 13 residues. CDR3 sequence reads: CASSETGRSPLHF. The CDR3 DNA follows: TGTGCCAGCAGTGAGACAGGACGATCACCCCTCCACTTT.

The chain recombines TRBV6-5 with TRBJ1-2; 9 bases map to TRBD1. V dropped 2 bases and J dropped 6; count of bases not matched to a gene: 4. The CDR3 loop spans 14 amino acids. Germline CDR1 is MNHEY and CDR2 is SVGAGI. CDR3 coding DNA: TGTGCCAGCAGTTACGGCGGACAGGGGAATGGCTACACCTTC. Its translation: CASSYGGQGNGYTF.

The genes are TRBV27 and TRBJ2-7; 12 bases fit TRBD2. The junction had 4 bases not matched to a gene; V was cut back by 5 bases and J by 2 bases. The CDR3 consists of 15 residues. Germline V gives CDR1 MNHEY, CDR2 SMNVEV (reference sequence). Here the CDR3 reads CASSPWTSGTYEQYF. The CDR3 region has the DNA TGTGCCAGCAGTCCTTGGACTAGCGGGACCTACGAGCAGTACTTC.

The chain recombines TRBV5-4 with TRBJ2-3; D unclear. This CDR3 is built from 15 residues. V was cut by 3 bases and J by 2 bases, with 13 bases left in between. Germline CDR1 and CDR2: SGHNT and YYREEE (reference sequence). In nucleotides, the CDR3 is TGTGCCAGCAGCTCTAACCTCATACTCACAGATACGCAGTATTTT. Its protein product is CASSSNLILTDTQYF.

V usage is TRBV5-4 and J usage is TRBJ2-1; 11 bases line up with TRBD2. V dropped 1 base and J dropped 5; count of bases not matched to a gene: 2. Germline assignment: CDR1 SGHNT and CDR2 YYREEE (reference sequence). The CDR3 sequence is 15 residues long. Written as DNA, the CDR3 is TGTGCCAGCAGCTTGATACTAGCGGGGGACAATGAGCAGTTCTTC. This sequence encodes CASSLILAGDNEQFF.

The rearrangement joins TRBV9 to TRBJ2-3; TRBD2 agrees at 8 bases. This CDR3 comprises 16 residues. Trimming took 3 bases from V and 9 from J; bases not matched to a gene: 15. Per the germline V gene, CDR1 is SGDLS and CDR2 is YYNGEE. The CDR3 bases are TGTGCCAGCAGCGCCCCGCGGGGCGGGGGGATCAGGACGCAGTATTTT. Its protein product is CASSAPRGGGIRTQYF.

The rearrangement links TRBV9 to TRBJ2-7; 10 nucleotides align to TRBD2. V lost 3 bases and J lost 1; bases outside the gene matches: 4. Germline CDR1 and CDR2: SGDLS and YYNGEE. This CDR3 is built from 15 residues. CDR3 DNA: TGTGCCAGCAGCGAGGGACTAGCGAGTTCCTACGAGCAGTACTTC. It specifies CASSEGLASSYEQYF.

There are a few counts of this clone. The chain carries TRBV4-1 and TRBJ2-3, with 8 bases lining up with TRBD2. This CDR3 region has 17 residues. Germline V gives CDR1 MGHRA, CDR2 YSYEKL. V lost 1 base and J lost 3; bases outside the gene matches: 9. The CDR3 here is CASSQARGRGDTDTQYF. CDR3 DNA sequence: TGCGCCAGCAGCCAAGCCCGAGGGCGGGGGGATACAGATACGCAGTATTTT.

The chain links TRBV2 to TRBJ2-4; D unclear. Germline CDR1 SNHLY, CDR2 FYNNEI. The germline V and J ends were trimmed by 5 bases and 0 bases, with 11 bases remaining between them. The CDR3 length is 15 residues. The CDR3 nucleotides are TGTGCCAGCAGTATAAACGAGATAGCCAAAAACATTCAGTACTTC. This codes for CASSINEIAKNIQYF.

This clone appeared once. CDR3 amino acids: CASSPWGTGLTDTQYF. In nucleotides, the CDR3 is TGTGCCAGCAGCCCTTGGGGGACAGGCTTGACAGATACGCAGTATTTT. This chain connects TRBV7-9 to TRBJ2-3; 8 positions agree with TRBD1. The CDR3 covers 16 residues. V lost 5 bases, J lost 3 bases, and 10 bases stayed unmatched. Germline V gives CDR1 SEHNR, CDR2 FQNEAQ (reference sequence).